The source of this T cell receptor beta chain is a study of shared clonotypes between healthy human individuals. Assay: immunoSEQ multiplex PCR; the TCRdb copy retains only in-frame clones and omits some. The sample contains 300,000 or so clones, about 74% of which appear only once. Sequencing was performed on memory CD4+ T cells sorted from blood. The subset here: CD45RA-negative fraction. This clonotype was sampled from a man younger than 45 in good health.

CDR3 protein: CASTLEGFDNEKLFF. The CDR3 bases are TGTGCCAGCACCCTAGAGGGTTTCGATAATGAAAAACTGTTTTTT. The chain has TRBV7-8 and TRBJ1-4, with no clear D. The CDR3 length is 15 residues. Germline V gives CDR1 SGHVS, CDR2 FQNEAQ. V was pared by 7 bases and J by 4 bases, with 16 bases between.